This passage covers 10 T cell receptor beta chains from one sample sequenced in a study of blood T cell repertoires in COVID-19. Data came from immunoSEQ multiplex PCR; TCRdb stores just in-frame clones and leaves some out. Here the sample spans 55,000 to 75,000 clones, around three quarters being singletons. The sample was peripheral blood. These receptors were collected from a human donor in a cohort sampled during active COVID-19.

The chain links TRBV24-1 to TRBJ2-1; 12 nucleotides agree with TRBD2. This CDR3 is built from 15 residues. Germline V gene data show CDR1 as KGHDR and CDR2 as SFDVKD. Unmatched junction bases numbered 7, after V lost 7 bases and J lost 7 bases. The CDR3 region is CATRQTSGSGNEQFF. The CDR3 DNA reads TGTGCCACCAGACAGACTAGCGGGAGCGGGAATGAGCAGTTCTTC.

This sequence joins TRBV3-1 (or the pseudogene TRBV3-2) and TRBJ2-3; 9 nucleotides line up with TRBD2. This CDR3 region has 15 residues. The germline gives CDR1 LGHDT, CDR2 YNNKEL (reference sequence). V lost 1 base and J lost 1; bases outside the gene matches: 0. The CDR3 nucleotides read TGTGCCAGCAGCCAAGTAGCGGGGGGCACAGATACGCAGTATTTT. Translating gives CASSQVAGGTDTQYF.

The CDR3 coding sequence is TGTGCCAGCAGTTACTCGACAGGGGGGTTCGGTCAGCCCCAGCATTTT. This sequence encodes CASSYSTGGFGQPQHF. The V and J genes are TRBV6-2 or TRBV6-3 and TRBJ1-5; 9 bases match TRBD1. Germline assignment: CDR1 MNHEY and CDR2 SVGEGT. The V gene end was trimmed by 0 bases and the J gene end by 6 bases; junction bases not matched to a gene: 6. The CDR3 spans 16 residues.

The V call is TRBV4-3, the J call TRBJ2-3, with D hard to call. V shed 1 base and J shed 1 base, with 12 bases lying between them. CDR3 length: 16 residues. CDR1 and CDR2 from the germline V gene are LGHNA and YSLEER. CDR3 DNA: TGCGCCAGCAGCCAAGGTTACAACCTTGGCACAGATACGCAGTATTTT. Amino acids: CASSQGYNLGTDTQYF.

The J gene is TRBJ2-3, the V gene TRBV27; no clear D. V lost 6 bases and J 1 base, leaving 11 bases between the germline ends. The germline gives CDR1 MNHEY, CDR2 SMNVEV (reference sequence). The CDR3 runs 14 residues. The CDR3 sequence is CASSHTVGTDTQYF. The CDR3 DNA sequence: TGTGCCAGCAGCCACACCGTGGGCACAGATACGCAGTATTTT.

The chain carries TRBV5-1 and TRBJ1-4; possibly TRBD1 for D (5 bases). In germline, CDR1 is SGHRS, CDR2 YFSETQ. V lost 3 bases, J lost 7 bases, and 13 bases lay in between. CDR3 length: 14 amino acids. The CDR3: CASSSGSLGEKLFF. The CDR3 DNA reads as TGCGCCAGCAGCTCAGGGTCCCTAGGTGAAAAACTGTTTTTT.

The V and J genes are TRBV4-3 and TRBJ2-7; 13 bases map to TRBD2. The CDR3 extends over 15 amino acids. With 4 bases clipped from V and 2 bases from J, the junction kept 2 bases outside the gene matches. CDR1 and CDR2 (germline): LGHNA, YSLEER. CDR3: CASSPGLAGPYEQYF. Here the CDR3 DNA reads TGCGCCAGCAGCCCGGGACTAGCGGGACCCTACGAGCAGTACTTC.

The chain carries TRBV5-1 and TRBJ2-7; possibly TRBD2 for D (5 bases). V shed 1 base and J shed 3 bases, with 14 bases lying between them. The CDR3 consists of 15 residues. Germline assignment: CDR1 SGHRS and CDR2 YFSETQ. The CDR3 bases are TGCGCCAGCAGCTTGCGCCAGAGCGGAGGCTACGAGCAGTACTTC. Residues: CASSLRQSGGYEQYF. The full variable domain, completed using reference TRBV5-1 and TRBJ2-7, is KAGVTQTPRYLIKTRGQQVTLSCSPISGHRSVSWYQQTPGQGLQFLFEYFSETQRNKGNFPGRFSGRQFSNSRSEMNVSTLELGDSALYLCASSLRQSGGYEQYFGPGTRLTVT.

The chain uses TRBV6-9 and TRBJ2-7, with 8 bases fitting TRBD2. The CDR3 spans 14 residues. Germline CDR1 reads MNHGY; CDR2 reads SVAAGI. Unmatched junction bases numbered 10, after V lost 7 bases and J lost 5 bases. CDR3 region: CASTIPGGRDEQYF. CDR3 sequence (DNA): TGTGCCAGCACCATCCCGGGGGGGAGGGACGAGCAGTACTTC.

This clone was picked up a small number of times. CDR3 coding DNA: TGCGCCAGCAGTCAAGACCCGCGAGGGACAGGAACTTCCAATCAGCCCCAGCATTTT. Translating it yields CASSQDPRGTGTSNQPQHF. The V call is TRBV23-1, the J call TRBJ1-5; 8 positions match TRBD1. TRBV23-1 is labeled an ORF, and its function is uncertain. J lost 3 bases, V lost 2 bases, and 15 bases had no gene match. The CDR3 loop spans 19 amino acids.